The 25 T cell receptor beta chains below were found in one sample sequenced in a study of synovial regulatory T cells in juvenile arthritis. Here immunoSEQ multiplex PCR was the method, and the copy in TCRdb shows in-frame clones only, minus some. The sample has 9,000 to 10,000 clones. Sequenced sample: Treg cells from blood. Regarding subset: remaining (HLA-DR-negative) circulating blood Treg cells. The receptors shown here come from a donor younger than 30 with juvenile idiopathic arthritis.

Considering frequency, this clone is medium-sized. The chain joins TRBV19 to TRBJ1-5; TCRdb outputs TRBD1, but without DNA this stays unchecked. The CDR3 loop spans 19 amino acids. The record lacks a DNA sequence. Germline loops: CDR1 LNHDA, CDR2 SQIVND (reference sequence). CDR3 amino acids: CASTPPQDRERWRNQPQHF.

According to its frequency, this clone is medium-sized. The chain joins TRBV5-8 to TRBJ1-3. The CDR3 contains 11 residues. There is no recorded DNA. Germline V lookup: CDR1 SGHTS, CDR2 YDEGEE. The CDR3 protein is CASSLLHTIYF.

The rearrangement links TRBV28 to TRBJ1-5; TCRdb indicates TRBD1, and absent DNA this call remains unverified. Germline CDR1 MDHEN, CDR2 SYDVKM. CDR3 length: 19 residues. No DNA accompanies this entry. Here the CDR3 reads CASRSLRDRVLYSNQPQHF.

J is TRBJ1-2 and V is TRBV7-7; TCRdb reports TRBD1, a call that lacks DNA to check it against. In germline, CDR1 is SSHAT, CDR2 FNYEAQ (reference sequence). The CDR3 totals 15 residues. The record lacks a DNA sequence. CDR3 loop: CASSLDMGAGYGYTF.

The chain joins TRBV11-2 to TRBJ2-3; with no DNA, the TCRdb D assignment of TRBD1 cannot be verified. There are 15 residues in the CDR3. No DNA has been recorded. From germline, CDR1 is SGHAT and CDR2 FQNNGV. CDR3 sequence reads: CASSFRDSSTDTQYF.

The V gene is TRBV18, the J gene TRBJ2-4; the TCRdb call, TRBD1, lacks DNA for checking. The length of the CDR3 is 16 residues. No DNA is recorded. From germline, CDR1 is KGHSH and CDR2 LQKENI. CDR3 amino acids: CASSPPFPDRAGVRYF.

The chain employs TRBV6-5 and TRBJ1-1; TCRdb selects TRBD1, and the lack of DNA leaves this call unchecked. The CDR3 sequence is 11 residues long. The coding DNA is unavailable. Germline-derived CDR1 and CDR2 are MNHEY and SVGAGI. CDR3 sequence: CASSLAGKAFF.

The V and J genes are TRBV4-2 and TRBJ2-1; the TCRdb call, TRBD2, lacks DNA for checking. The CDR3 spans 15 residues. This entry has no DNA. Germline V CDR1 and CDR2: LGHNA, YNFKEQ. This chain's CDR3 is CASSQEFKQHNEQFF.

This rearrangement joins TRBV4-2 to TRBJ1-1; there is no DNA to check the TCRdb D call of TRBD1. CDR1 LGHNA and CDR2 YNFKEQ come from the germline V gene. The CDR3 length is 16 residues. The entry carries no DNA sequence. The CDR3: CASSPGTGRVITEAFF.

V gene TRBV5-4 combines with J gene TRBJ1-2; absent DNA, TCRdb's TRBD1 call cannot be checked. The V gene's germline CDR1 is SGHNT and CDR2 YYREEE (reference sequence). This CDR3 is built from 13 residues. The record lacks a DNA sequence. The CDR3 loop is CASSLDRNYGYTF.

The CDR3: CASSSRQEIIDTQYF. The chain employs TRBV19 and TRBJ2-3; TCRdb proposes TRBD1, but this gene call is untestable without DNA. From germline, CDR1 is LNHDA and CDR2 SQIVND (reference sequence). This CDR3 region has 15 residues. Only the protein is on record.

This chain links TRBV5-4 with TRBJ2-5. The CDR3 covers 11 residues. No DNA appears here. The germline gives CDR1 SGHNT, CDR2 YYREEE (reference sequence). The CDR3: CASSLRETQYF.

The chain carries TRBV28 and TRBJ2-5. Germline CDR1 and CDR2: MDHEN and SYDVKM. This CDR3 spans 13 amino acids. The DNA is not on file. The CDR3 loop reads CASSLVGKETQYF.

The genes are TRBV18 and TRBJ2-7; the D gene TCRdb calls, TRBD1, cannot be checked with no DNA. Germline values: CDR1 KGHSH, CDR2 LQKENI. The CDR3 is 13 amino acids. DNA for this receptor is not on file. The CDR3 sequence is CASSPTTTGEQYF.

V is TRBV30 and J is TRBJ1-1. The CDR3 extends over 12 amino acids. No DNA sequence was recorded. CDR1 and CDR2 from the germline V gene are GTSNPN and SVGIG (reference sequence). The CDR3 reads CAGKAYGTEAFF.

The chain recombines TRBV7-9 with TRBJ2-7; TCRdb proposes TRBD2, but this gene call is untestable without DNA. The CDR3 extends over 12 amino acids. Only the protein sequence is given. CDR1 SEHNR and CDR2 FQNEAQ come from the germline V gene (reference sequence). The CDR3 loop reads CASSLWGGEQYF.

The chain joins TRBV4-3 to TRBJ1-3. CDR3 length equals 15 residues. No nucleotide data were recorded. CDR1 is LGHNA and CDR2 is YSLEER in the germline V gene. CDR3 in amino acids: CASSQDQHIGNTIYF.

The chain carries TRBV7-7 and TRBJ2-1. Germline V gene lookup returns CDR1 SSHAT and CDR2 FNYEAQ (reference sequence). The CDR3 loop spans 15 amino acids. No DNA sequence is on record. CDR3 residues: CASSLGEGHGNEQFF. The complete variable domain, with remaining parts taken from reference TRBV7-7 and TRBJ2-1, reads GAGVSQSPRYKVTKRGQDVTLRCDPISSHATLYWYQQALGQGPEFLTYFNYEAQPDKSGLPSDRFSAERPEGSISTLTIQRTEQRDSAMYRCASSLGEGHGNEQFFGPGTRLTVL.

The rearrangement links TRBV5-1 to TRBJ2-7; the TCRdb call, TRBD2, lacks DNA for checking. The germline gives CDR1 SGHRS, CDR2 YFSETQ. The CDR3 runs to 14 residues. The protein alone is recorded here. Here the CDR3 reads CASSLAEGPYEQYF.

The chain joins TRBV2 to TRBJ2-2; TCRdb reports TRBD2, a call that lacks DNA to check it against. CDR3 length equals 14 residues. The DNA is unrecorded. Germline assignment: CDR1 SNHLY and CDR2 FYNNEI. CDR3 residues: CASSEIRRPGELFF. Variable domain in full (rest from reference TRBV2 and TRBJ2-2): EPEVTQTPSHQVTQMGQEVILRCVPISNHLYFYWYRQILGQKVEFLVSFYNNEISEKSEIFDDQFSVERPDGSNFTLKIRSTKLEDSAMYFCASSEIRRPGELFFGEGSRLTVL.

The CDR3 reads CASTHTRAGTQHF. The V call is TRBV19, the J call TRBJ1-5. CDR3 length: 13 amino acids. The nucleotide record is missing. Germline V gene lookup returns CDR1 LNHDA and CDR2 SQIVND (reference sequence).

The V gene is TRBV28, the J gene TRBJ1-3; with no DNA, the TCRdb D assignment of TRBD1 cannot be verified. Germline CDR1 is MDHEN and CDR2 is SYDVKM. The CDR3 runs to 15 residues. No DNA is listed. CDR3: CASSIQGAVGNTIYF.

The gene calls are TRBV6-6 and TRBJ1-1. There are 16 residues in the CDR3. DNA was not recorded. Germline values: CDR1 MNHNY, CDR2 SVGAGI (reference sequence). The CDR3: CASSYSQGGLGTEAFF.

The chain couples TRBV28 to TRBJ1-3. Per the germline V gene, CDR1 is MDHEN and CDR2 is SYDVKM. This CDR3 comprises 14 residues. The nucleotide record is missing. The CDR3 region is CASKFGISGNTIYF.

CDR3 loop: CASSHHEERHGQFF. This rearrangement joins TRBV4-3 to TRBJ2-1; as DNA is missing, the TRBD2 call by TCRdb cannot be tested. The CDR3 runs to 14 residues. No coding sequence is recorded. Looked up from germline, CDR1 is LGHNA and CDR2 is YSLEER.